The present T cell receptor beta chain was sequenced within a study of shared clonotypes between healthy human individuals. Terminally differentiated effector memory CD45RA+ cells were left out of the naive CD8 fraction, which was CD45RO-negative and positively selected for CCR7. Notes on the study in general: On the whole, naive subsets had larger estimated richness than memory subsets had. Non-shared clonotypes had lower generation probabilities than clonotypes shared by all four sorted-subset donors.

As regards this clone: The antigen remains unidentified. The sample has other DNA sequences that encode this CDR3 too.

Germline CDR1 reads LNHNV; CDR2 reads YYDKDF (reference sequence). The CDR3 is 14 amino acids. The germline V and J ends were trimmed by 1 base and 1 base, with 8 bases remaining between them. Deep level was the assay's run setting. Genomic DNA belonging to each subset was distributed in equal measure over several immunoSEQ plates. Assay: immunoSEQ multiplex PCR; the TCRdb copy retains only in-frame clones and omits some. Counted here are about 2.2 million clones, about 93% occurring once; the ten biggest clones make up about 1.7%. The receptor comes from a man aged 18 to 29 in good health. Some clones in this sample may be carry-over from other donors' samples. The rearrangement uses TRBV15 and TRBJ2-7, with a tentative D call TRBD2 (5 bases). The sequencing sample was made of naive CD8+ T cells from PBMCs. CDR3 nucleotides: TGTGCCACCAGCAGAGGGGGAGCGTCCTACGAGCAGTACTTC. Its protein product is CATSRGGASYEQYF.